The rows below give T cell receptor beta chains drawn from one sample of a study of T cell responses to AZD1222 COVID-19 vaccine. Only in-frame clones appear in the TCRdb table, and some are missing; sequencing was by immunoSEQ multiplex PCR. The data contain tens of thousands of clones, just over 85% of them singletons. Sequencing was performed on peripheral blood, taken 28 days after the second AZD1222 dose. The source of these receptors is an adult who received the AZD1222 COVID-19 vaccine. Each CDR3 is given with its conserved first and last residue. Fields, in order: clone size, D gene, V gene, J gene, CDR3 DNA, CDR3 protein. The D gene is left open where the match is weak. A row's size may be missing; if present it is once, few, many or a size class.

abundance: -
d_gene: TRBD2
v_gene: TRBV12-5
j_gene: TRBJ2-5
CDR3nt: TGTGCTAGTGGTTCGACCCTGACTAGCGGGCTCGGTGAGACCCAGTACTTC
CDR3aa: CASGSTLTSGLGETQYF

abundance: -
d_gene: -
v_gene: TRBV5-1
j_gene: TRBJ1-1
CDR3nt: TGCGCCAGCAGCCAACAAATGAACACTGAAGCTTTCTTT
CDR3aa: CASSQQMNTEAFF

abundance: -
d_gene: -
v_gene: TRBV15
j_gene: TRBJ2-5
CDR3nt: TGTGCCACCAGCAGAGATTTGAGGGGGGGACAAGAGACCCAGTACTTC
CDR3aa: CATSRDLRGGQETQYF

abundance: -
d_gene: -
v_gene: TRBV19
j_gene: TRBJ1-2
CDR3nt: TGTGCCAGTAGTATTGGGAGGGCACCGTATGGCTACACCTTC
CDR3aa: CASSIGRAPYGYTF

abundance: few
d_gene: -
v_gene: TRBV5-1
j_gene: TRBJ1-1
CDR3nt: TGCGCCAGCAGTGCACGCTACATGAACACTGAAGCTTTCTTT
CDR3aa: CASSARYMNTEAFF

abundance: -
d_gene: TRBD2
v_gene: TRBV6-2/TRBV6-3
j_gene: TRBJ2-1
CDR3nt: TGTGCCAGCAGCACCGGACTAGCCGACGACAATGAGCAGTTCTTC
CDR3aa: CASSTGLADDNEQFF

abundance: -
d_gene: TRBD2
v_gene: TRBV10-3
j_gene: TRBJ2-7
CDR3nt: TGTGCCATCAGTGAGCCGGGAGGGAGCTCCTACGAGCAGTACTTC
CDR3aa: CAISEPGGSSYEQYF

abundance: -
d_gene: -
v_gene: TRBV6-1
j_gene: TRBJ1-1
CDR3nt: TGTGCCAGCAGTGAAGCAGAGTGGCAGGAAGCTTTCTTT
CDR3aa: CASSEAEWQEAFF

abundance: -
d_gene: -
v_gene: TRBV6-1
j_gene: TRBJ2-7
CDR3nt: TGTGCCAGCAGTGAAAGGAACTTCTTCTCCTACGAGCAGTACTTC
CDR3aa: CASSERNFFSYEQYF

abundance: once
d_gene: TRBD2
v_gene: TRBV28
j_gene: TRBJ2-3
CDR3nt: TGTGCCAGCGGGACTAGCGGGGGATCAGATACGCAGTATTTT
CDR3aa: CASGTSGGSDTQYF

abundance: -
d_gene: -
v_gene: TRBV7-6
j_gene: TRBJ2-2
CDR3nt: TGTGCCAGCAGCCGAGACAGTTCGAACACCGGGGAGCTGTTTTTT
CDR3aa: CASSRDSSNTGELFF

abundance: -
d_gene: -
v_gene: TRBV7-9
j_gene: TRBJ2-7
CDR3nt: TGTGCCAGCAGCTTAGTAACCAGGGGGGACGAGCAGTACTTC
CDR3aa: CASSLVTRGDEQYF

abundance: -
d_gene: -
v_gene: TRBV6-5
j_gene: TRBJ2-1
CDR3nt: TGTGCCAGCAGTTACTCCCTAGGGAATGAGCAGTTCTTC
CDR3aa: CASSYSLGNEQFF

abundance: -
d_gene: -
v_gene: TRBV21-1
j_gene: TRBJ1-5
CDR3nt: TGTGCCAGCAGCTACAACCACTCGGCGGGTCAGCCCCAGCATTTT
CDR3aa: CASSYNHSAGQPQHF

abundance: -
d_gene: -
v_gene: TRBV9
j_gene: TRBJ2-7
CDR3nt: TGTGCCAGCAGCCCCACCCACACGAGCTCCTACGAGCAGTACTTC
CDR3aa: CASSPTHTSSYEQYF

abundance: -
d_gene: -
v_gene: TRBV9
j_gene: TRBJ1-6
CDR3nt: TGTGCCAGCAGCGTAGGACATCCGTCGGGTAATTCACCCCTCCACTTT
CDR3aa: CASSVGHPSGNSPLHF

abundance: -
d_gene: -
v_gene: TRBV5-1
j_gene: TRBJ2-3
CDR3nt: TGCGCCAGCAGCTTGGGGCAGGGTGGAGATACGCAGTATTTT
CDR3aa: CASSLGQGGDTQYF

abundance: -
d_gene: TRBD1
v_gene: TRBV28
j_gene: TRBJ1-2
CDR3nt: TGTGCCAGCAGTTCGGAGGGGGCTTATGGCTACACCTTC
CDR3aa: CASSSEGAYGYTF

abundance: -
d_gene: TRBD2
v_gene: TRBV5-4
j_gene: TRBJ2-6
CDR3nt: TGTGCCAGCAGCCGGGGGGTCGTGACCTCTGGGGCCAACGTCCTGACTTTC
CDR3aa: CASSRGVVTSGANVLTF

abundance: -
d_gene: -
v_gene: TRBV18
j_gene: TRBJ1-4
CDR3nt: TGTGCCAGCTCCTTAGGGGCCCTTAATGAAAAACTGTTTTTT
CDR3aa: CASSLGALNEKLFF

abundance: -
d_gene: -
v_gene: TRBV7-2
j_gene: TRBJ2-1
CDR3nt: TGTGCCAGCAGCTCCCGGGGAGAGCAGTTCTTC
CDR3aa: CASSSRGEQFF

abundance: -
d_gene: -
v_gene: TRBV2
j_gene: TRBJ2-6
CDR3nt: TGTGCCAGCAGTGTCGCACCCTCTGGGGCCAACGTCCTGACTTTC
CDR3aa: CASSVAPSGANVLTF

abundance: -
d_gene: -
v_gene: TRBV10-3
j_gene: TRBJ2-1
CDR3nt: TGTGCCATCAGTGACGGGCAGACTTACAATGAGCAGTTCTTC
CDR3aa: CAISDGQTYNEQFF

abundance: -
d_gene: TRBD1
v_gene: TRBV10-2
j_gene: TRBJ1-4
CDR3nt: TGCGCCAGCAGCGGACAGGCAACTAATGAAAAACTGTTTTTT
CDR3aa: CASSGQATNEKLFF

abundance: -
d_gene: -
v_gene: TRBV27
j_gene: TRBJ1-2
CDR3nt: TGTGCCAGCAGTTTTCTGAGGGCACCAGCTAACTATGGCTACACCTTC
CDR3aa: CASSFLRAPANYGYTF

abundance: -
d_gene: TRBD2
v_gene: TRBV19
j_gene: TRBJ2-7
CDR3nt: TGTGCCAGTAAAAAAGCGGGGGCCCTCTCTCCCTACGAGCAGTACTTC
CDR3aa: CASKKAGALSPYEQYF

abundance: -
d_gene: TRBD2
v_gene: TRBV19
j_gene: TRBJ2-3
CDR3nt: TGTGCCAGTAGTTCCAGGACTAGCGGGTTAGATACGCAGTATTTT
CDR3aa: CASSSRTSGLDTQYF

abundance: -
d_gene: -
v_gene: TRBV27
j_gene: TRBJ1-5
CDR3nt: TGTGCCAGCAGTTTTTCAGGTCCACAGCCCCAGCATTTT
CDR3aa: CASSFSGPQPQHF

abundance: -
d_gene: TRBD2
v_gene: TRBV10-3
j_gene: TRBJ2-5
CDR3nt: TGTGCCATCAGTGAGTCTCCTTTGGCTAGCGGGTACCAAGAGACCCAGTACTTC
CDR3aa: CAISESPLASGYQETQYF

abundance: -
d_gene: -
v_gene: TRBV7-3
j_gene: TRBJ1-1
CDR3nt: TGTGCCAGCAGCCCTGGCAGAAACACTGAAGCTTTCTTT
CDR3aa: CASSPGRNTEAFF

abundance: -
d_gene: -
v_gene: TRBV19
j_gene: TRBJ2-3
CDR3nt: TGTGCCAGTAGCCTGGACACAGATACGCAGTATTTT
CDR3aa: CASSLDTDTQYF

abundance: -
d_gene: TRBD2
v_gene: TRBV27
j_gene: TRBJ2-7
CDR3nt: TGTGCCAGCACCACCACGGGAGGCTACGAGCAGTACTTC
CDR3aa: CASTTTGGYEQYF

abundance: -
d_gene: -
v_gene: TRBV10-1
j_gene: TRBJ2-7
CDR3nt: TGCGCCAGCAGTGATTCGAGGGAGCAGTACTTC
CDR3aa: CASSDSREQYF

abundance: -
d_gene: TRBD2
v_gene: TRBV29-1
j_gene: TRBJ2-7
CDR3nt: TGCAGCGCGGGGGGTAGCGGGAGGGCCCTTTGGGAGCAGTACTTC
CDR3aa: CSAGGSGRALWEQYF

abundance: -
d_gene: -
v_gene: TRBV2
j_gene: TRBJ2-2
CDR3nt: TGTGCCAGCAGTGATCAGGGGTCGGTCACCGGGGAGCTGTTTTTT
CDR3aa: CASSDQGSVTGELFF

abundance: -
d_gene: TRBD1
v_gene: TRBV18
j_gene: TRBJ1-1
CDR3nt: TGTGCCAGCTCCGGGGACAGGGCCACTGAAGCTTTCTTT
CDR3aa: CASSGDRATEAFF

abundance: -
d_gene: -
v_gene: TRBV6-5
j_gene: TRBJ2-7
CDR3nt: TGTGCCAGCAGTAAATGGGACGGCGGCGAGCAGTACTTC
CDR3aa: CASSKWDGGEQYF